The following is a TCR beta chain sequence with its context. 13 Jbeta primers and 60 Vbeta primers were used for the PCR. Data came from immunoSEQ multiplex PCR; TCRdb stores just in-frame clones and leaves some out. The sample lists around 170,000 clones, approximately 78% occurring once. This specimen comes from a study of cytomegalovirus exposure and HLA in healthy donors. Trimming took 0 bases from V and 6 from J, leaving 12 bases between them. Germline CDR1 SGHRS, CDR2 YFSETQ. The CDR3 covers 15 residues. The sequence derives from a woman between 18 and 30 years old in good health and CMV-seronegative. The sample comprised PBMCs. This chain joins TRBV5-1 and TRBJ2-2, with D unclear. For the CDR3, the DNA is TGCGCCAGCAGCTTGGTTTCCGGTTCCTCCGGGGAGCTGTTTTTT. It is translated as CASSLVSGSSGELFF.